The rows below give T cell receptor beta chains drawn from one sample of a study of T cell responses to AZD1222 COVID-19 vaccine. TCRdb's copy holds only in-frame clones and misses some; the assay was immunoSEQ multiplex PCR. The sample includes 250,000 to 300,000 clones, 94% of them seen just once. Sequencing used peripheral blood, obtained 28 days after the second AZD1222 dose. The receptors originated from an adult who received the AZD1222 COVID-19 vaccine. Each CDR3 is given with its conserved first and last residue. Each record gives: clone size, J gene, V gene, D gene, CDR3 length, CDR3 protein, CDR3 DNA. A D gene is named only where the DNA matches it firmly. Clone size is not always given. Where it is, it says once, few, many or a class for expanded clones.

once,TRBJ1-2,TRBV19,NA,14,CASSISGPFYGYTF,TGTGCCAGTAGTATATCGGGACCCTTCTATGGCTACACCTTC
NA,TRBJ1-1,TRBV7-9,TRBD1,14,CASSLERRGAEAFF,TGTGCCAGCAGCTTAGAGCGCAGGGGGGCTGAAGCTTTCTTT
NA,TRBJ1-4,TRBV9,NA,16,CASSPRAGGANEKLFF,TGTGCCAGCAGCCCCAGGGCCGGGGGAGCGAATGAAAAACTGTTTTTT
NA,TRBJ1-6,TRBV14,NA,15,CASSPPESAGSALHF,TGTGCCAGCAGCCCCCCGGAGAGTGCAGGCTCGGCCCTCCACTTT
NA,TRBJ2-2,TRBV5-6,NA,14,CASSQGSGTGELFF,TGTGCCAGCAGCCAGGGGTCAGGCACCGGGGAGCTGTTTTTT
once,TRBJ2-7,TRBV7-9,TRBD2,16,CASSLGASGGAYEQYF,TGTGCCAGCAGCTTAGGGGCTAGCGGGGGGGCCTACGAGCAGTACTTC
NA,TRBJ1-2,TRBV27,TRBD1,17,CASSLSSPGQGLYGYTF,TGTGCCAGCAGTTTATCGAGCCCAGGACAGGGCCTCTATGGCTACACCTTC
NA,TRBJ1-4,TRBV12-3/TRBV12-4,NA,13,CASSRQANEKLFF,TGTGCCAGCAGCCGACAGGCTAATGAAAAACTGTTTTTT
NA,TRBJ1-1,TRBV28,NA,14,CASSSPSGTNEAFF,TGTGCCAGCAGTTCCCCCTCAGGAACCAACGAAGCTTTCTTT
once,TRBJ2-7,TRBV6-6,NA,15,CASSWDLQKGYEQYF,TGTGCCAGCAGTTGGGACCTCCAAAAGGGCTACGAGCAGTACTTC
NA,TRBJ1-1,TRBV5-1,TRBD1,15,CASSLGTGSDTEAFF,TGCGCCAGCAGCTTAGGGACAGGGTCGGACACTGAAGCTTTCTTT
NA,TRBJ1-2,TRBV14,TRBD1,13,CASSLDREYGYTF,TGTGCCAGCAGCCTGGACAGGGAGTATGGCTACACCTTC
NA,TRBJ1-6,TRBV5-1,NA,16,CASSSTGTSKNSPLHF,TGCGCCAGCAGCTCTACCGGGACGTCAAAAAATTCACCCCTCCACTTT
NA,TRBJ2-2,TRBV5-1,NA,15,CASSFLQGDTGELFF,TGCGCCAGCAGCTTCTTACAGGGAGACACCGGGGAGCTGTTTTTT
NA,TRBJ1-2,TRBV7-8,TRBD1,18,CASSLVKRGPGQGLGYTF,TGTGCCAGCAGCTTAGTAAAGCGGGGACCGGGACAGGGTCTTGGCTACACCTTC
NA,TRBJ2-1,TRBV19,NA,14,CASSQGGAYNEQFF,TGTGCCAGCAGCCAGGGGGGGGCCTACAATGAGCAGTTCTTC
NA,TRBJ2-6,TRBV6-4,NA,15,CASSTGAEGANVLTF,TGTGCCAGCAGTACCGGGGCGGAGGGGGCCAACGTCCTGACTTTC
NA,TRBJ2-7,TRBV19,TRBD1,15,CASSKLRDRGHEQYF,TGTGCCAGTAGTAAACTCCGGGACAGGGGCCACGAGCAGTACTTC
NA,TRBJ2-3,TRBV19,TRBD2,14,CASRERGGTDTQYF,TGTGCCAGTCGGGAGCGGGGGGGCACAGATACGCAGTATTTT
once,TRBJ2-5,TRBV27,NA,13,CATEGRISETQYF,TGTGCCACTGAGGGACGGATTTCGGAGACCCAGTACTTC
NA,TRBJ2-1,TRBV14,NA,15,CASSQAWGAYNEQFF,TGTGCCAGCAGCCAAGCCTGGGGCGCCTACAATGAGCAGTTCTTC
NA,TRBJ2-7,TRBV7-9,TRBD2,15,CASSLVVGGPDEQYF,TGTGCCAGCAGCTTAGTGGTGGGAGGGCCCGACGAGCAGTACTTC
NA,TRBJ1-4,TRBV7-2,TRBD1,15,CASSRTGSLGEKLFF,TGTGCCAGCAGTCGGACAGGGTCTTTGGGTGAAAAACTGTTTTTT
many,TRBJ1-6,TRBV27,NA,13,CASSRLRDSPLHF,TGTGCCAGCAGCCGACTGAGGGATTCACCCCTCCACTTT
once,TRBJ1-1,TRBV5-1,TRBD1,15,CASSLGATGANEAFF,TGCGCCAGCAGCTTGGGTGCGACAGGGGCAAATGAAGCTTTCTTT